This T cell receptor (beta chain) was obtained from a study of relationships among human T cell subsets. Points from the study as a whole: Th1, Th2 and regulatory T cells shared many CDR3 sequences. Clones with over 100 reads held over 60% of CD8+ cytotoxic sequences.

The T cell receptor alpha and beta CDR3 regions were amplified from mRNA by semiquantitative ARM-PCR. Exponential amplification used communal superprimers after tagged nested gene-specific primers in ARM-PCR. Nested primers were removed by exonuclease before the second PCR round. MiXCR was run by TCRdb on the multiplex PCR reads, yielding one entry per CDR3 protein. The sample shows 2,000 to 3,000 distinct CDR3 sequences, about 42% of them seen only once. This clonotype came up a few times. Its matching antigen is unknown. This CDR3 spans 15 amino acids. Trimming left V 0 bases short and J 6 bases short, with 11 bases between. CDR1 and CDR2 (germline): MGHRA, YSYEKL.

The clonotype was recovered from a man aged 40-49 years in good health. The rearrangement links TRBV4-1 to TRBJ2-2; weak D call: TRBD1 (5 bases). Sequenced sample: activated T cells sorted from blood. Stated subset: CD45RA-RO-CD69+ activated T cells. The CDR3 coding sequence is TGCGCCAGCAGCCAAGAGTGGGCAGGGTCCGGGGAGCTGTTTTTT. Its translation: CASSQEWAGSGELFF.